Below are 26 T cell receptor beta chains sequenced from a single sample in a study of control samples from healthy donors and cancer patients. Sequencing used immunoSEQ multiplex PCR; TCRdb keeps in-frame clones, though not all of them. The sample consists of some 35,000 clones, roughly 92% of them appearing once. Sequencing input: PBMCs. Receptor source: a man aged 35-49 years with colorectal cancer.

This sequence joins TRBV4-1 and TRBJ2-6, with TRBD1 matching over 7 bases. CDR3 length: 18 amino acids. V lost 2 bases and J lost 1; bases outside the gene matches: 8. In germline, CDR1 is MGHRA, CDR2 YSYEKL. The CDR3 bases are TGCGCCAGCAGCCAACCCGACAGGGAGTTGTCTGGGGCCAACGTCCTGACTTTC. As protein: CASSQPDRELSGANVLTF.

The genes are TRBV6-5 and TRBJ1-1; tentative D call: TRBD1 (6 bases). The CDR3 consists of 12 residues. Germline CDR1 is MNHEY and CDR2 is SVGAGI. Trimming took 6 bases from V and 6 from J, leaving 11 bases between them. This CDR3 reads CASSPQGSEAFF. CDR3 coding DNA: TGTGCCAGCAGCCCACAGGGATCTGAAGCTTTCTTT.

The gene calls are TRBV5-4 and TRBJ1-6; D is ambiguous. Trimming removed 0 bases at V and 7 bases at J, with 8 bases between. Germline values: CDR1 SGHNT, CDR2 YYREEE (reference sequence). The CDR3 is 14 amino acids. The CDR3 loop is CASSLATENSPLHF. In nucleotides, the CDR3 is TGTGCCAGCAGCTTGGCCACGGAGAATTCACCCCTCCACTTT.

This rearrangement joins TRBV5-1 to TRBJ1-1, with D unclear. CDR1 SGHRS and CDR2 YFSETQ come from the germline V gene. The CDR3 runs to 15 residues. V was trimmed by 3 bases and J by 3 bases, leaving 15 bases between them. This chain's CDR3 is CASSSTGGSDTEAFF. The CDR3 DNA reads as TGCGCCAGCAGCTCAACCGGAGGGAGTGACACTGAAGCTTTCTTT.

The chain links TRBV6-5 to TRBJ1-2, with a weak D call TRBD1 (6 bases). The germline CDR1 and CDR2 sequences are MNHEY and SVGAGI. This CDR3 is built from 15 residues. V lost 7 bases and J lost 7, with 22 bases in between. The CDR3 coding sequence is TGTGCCAGCACCTCTCAGCGTGGGGGCGCGGGTGGCTACACCTTC. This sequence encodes CASTSQRGGAGGYTF.

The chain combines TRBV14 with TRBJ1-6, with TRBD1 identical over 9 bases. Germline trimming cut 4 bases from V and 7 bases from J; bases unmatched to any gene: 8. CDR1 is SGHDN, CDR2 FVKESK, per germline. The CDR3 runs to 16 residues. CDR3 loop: CASSPLTGGRNSPLHF. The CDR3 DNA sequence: TGTGCCAGCAGCCCATTGACAGGGGGGAGAAATTCACCCCTCCACTTT.

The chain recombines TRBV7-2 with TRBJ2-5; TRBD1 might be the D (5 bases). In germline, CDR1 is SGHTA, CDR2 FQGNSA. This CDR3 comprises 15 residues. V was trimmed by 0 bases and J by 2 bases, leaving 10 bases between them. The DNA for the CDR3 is TGTGCCAGCAGCTTAGCGTCGCGACAGCAAGAGACCCAGTACTTC. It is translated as CASSLASRQQETQYF.

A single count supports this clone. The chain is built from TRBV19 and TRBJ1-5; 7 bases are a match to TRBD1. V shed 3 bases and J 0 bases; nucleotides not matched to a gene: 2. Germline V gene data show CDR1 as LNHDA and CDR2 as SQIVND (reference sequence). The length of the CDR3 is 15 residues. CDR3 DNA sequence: TGTGCCAGTAGTATGACAGGGCTTAGCAATCAGCCCCAGCATTTT. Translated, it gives CASSMTGLSNQPQHF.

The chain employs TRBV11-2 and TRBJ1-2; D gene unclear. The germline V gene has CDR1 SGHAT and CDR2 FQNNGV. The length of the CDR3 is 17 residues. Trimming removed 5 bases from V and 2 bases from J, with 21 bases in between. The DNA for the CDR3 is TGTGCCAGCAGCCACACGGGATCCCGGACGACGAACTATGGCTACACCTTC. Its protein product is CASSHTGSRTTNYGYTF.

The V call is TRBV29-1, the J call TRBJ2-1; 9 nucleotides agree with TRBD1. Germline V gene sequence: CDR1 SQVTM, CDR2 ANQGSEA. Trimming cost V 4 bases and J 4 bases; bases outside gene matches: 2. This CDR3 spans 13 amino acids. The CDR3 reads CSVAGQGYNEQFF. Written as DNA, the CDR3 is TGCAGCGTTGCGGGACAGGGTTACAATGAGCAGTTCTTC.

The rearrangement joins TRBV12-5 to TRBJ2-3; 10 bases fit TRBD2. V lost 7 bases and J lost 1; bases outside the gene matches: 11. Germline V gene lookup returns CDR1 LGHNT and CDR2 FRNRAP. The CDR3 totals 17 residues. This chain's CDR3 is CASESSGGLKGTDTQYF. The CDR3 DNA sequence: TGTGCTAGTGAGTCTAGCGGGGGCCTTAAAGGCACAGATACGCAGTATTTT.

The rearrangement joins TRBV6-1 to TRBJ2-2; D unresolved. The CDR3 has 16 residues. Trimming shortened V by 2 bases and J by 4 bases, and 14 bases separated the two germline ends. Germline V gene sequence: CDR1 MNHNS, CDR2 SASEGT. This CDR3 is CASSEWSSRATGELFF. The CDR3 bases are TGTGCCAGCAGTGAATGGAGTAGCCGGGCCACCGGGGAGCTGTTTTTT.

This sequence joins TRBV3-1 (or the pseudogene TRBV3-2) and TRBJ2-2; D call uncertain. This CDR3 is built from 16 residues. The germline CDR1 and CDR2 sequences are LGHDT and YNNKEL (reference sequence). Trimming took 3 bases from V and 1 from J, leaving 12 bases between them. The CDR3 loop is CASSQVLKQNTGELFF. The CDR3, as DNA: TGTGCCAGCAGCCAGGTACTAAAGCAGAACACCGGGGAGCTGTTTTTT.

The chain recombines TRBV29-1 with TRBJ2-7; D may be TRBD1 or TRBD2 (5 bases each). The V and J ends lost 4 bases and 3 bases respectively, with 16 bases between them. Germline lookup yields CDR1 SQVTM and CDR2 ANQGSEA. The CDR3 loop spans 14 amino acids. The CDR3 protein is CSVVRDAFFYEQYF. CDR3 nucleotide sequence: TGCAGCGTTGTTCGGGACGCCTTTTTCTACGAGCAGTACTTC.

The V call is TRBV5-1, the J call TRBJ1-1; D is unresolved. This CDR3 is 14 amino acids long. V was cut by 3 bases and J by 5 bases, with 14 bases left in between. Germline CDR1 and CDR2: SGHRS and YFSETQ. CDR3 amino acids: CASSSYGEGTEAFF. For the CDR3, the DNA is TGCGCCAGCAGCTCATACGGAGAGGGAACTGAAGCTTTCTTT.

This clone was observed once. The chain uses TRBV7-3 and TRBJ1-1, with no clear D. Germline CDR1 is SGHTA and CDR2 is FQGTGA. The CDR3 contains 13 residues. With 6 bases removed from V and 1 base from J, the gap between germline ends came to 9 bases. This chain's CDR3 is CASRETGNTEAFF. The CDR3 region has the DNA TGTGCCAGCAGGGAAACGGGGAACACTGAAGCTTTCTTT.

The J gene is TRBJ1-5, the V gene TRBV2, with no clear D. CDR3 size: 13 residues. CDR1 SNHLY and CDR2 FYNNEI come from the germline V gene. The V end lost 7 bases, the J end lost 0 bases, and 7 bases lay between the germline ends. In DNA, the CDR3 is TGTGCCAGCACGGGCATTAGCAATCAGCCCCAGCATTTT. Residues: CASTGISNQPQHF.

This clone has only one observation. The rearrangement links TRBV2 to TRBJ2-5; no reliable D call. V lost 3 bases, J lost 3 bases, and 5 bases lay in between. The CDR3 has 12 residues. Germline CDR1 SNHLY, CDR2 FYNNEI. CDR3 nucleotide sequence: TGTGCCAGCAGTGATCCGAAAGAGACCCAGTACTTC. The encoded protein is CASSDPKETQYF.

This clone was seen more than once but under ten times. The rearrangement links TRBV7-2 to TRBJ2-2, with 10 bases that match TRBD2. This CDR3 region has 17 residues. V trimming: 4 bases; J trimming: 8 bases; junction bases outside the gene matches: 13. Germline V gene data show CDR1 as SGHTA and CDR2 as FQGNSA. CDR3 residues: CASSSPGAGGPGGELFF. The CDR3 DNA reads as TGTGCCAGCAGCTCCCCGGGAGCGGGGGGGCCTGGGGGGGAGCTGTTTTTT.

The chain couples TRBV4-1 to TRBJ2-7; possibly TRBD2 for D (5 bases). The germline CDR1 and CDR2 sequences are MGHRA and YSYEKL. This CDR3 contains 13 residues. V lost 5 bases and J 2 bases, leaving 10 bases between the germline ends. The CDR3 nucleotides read TGCGCCAGCAGCGCTAGCCCGACCTACGAGCAGTACTTC. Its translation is CASSASPTYEQYF.

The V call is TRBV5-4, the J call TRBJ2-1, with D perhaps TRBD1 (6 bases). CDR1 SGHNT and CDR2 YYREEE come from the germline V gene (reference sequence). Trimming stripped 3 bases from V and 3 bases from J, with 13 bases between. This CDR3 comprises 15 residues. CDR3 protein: CASSSTQDSYNEQFF. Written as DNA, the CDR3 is TGTGCCAGCAGCTCGACCCAGGACAGCTACAATGAGCAGTTCTTC.

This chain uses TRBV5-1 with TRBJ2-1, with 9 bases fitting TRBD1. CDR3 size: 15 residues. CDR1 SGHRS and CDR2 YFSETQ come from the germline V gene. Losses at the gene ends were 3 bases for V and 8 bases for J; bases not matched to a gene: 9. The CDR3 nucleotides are TGCGCCAGCAGCTCGATACCGGGACAGGGTTATGAGCAGTTCTTC. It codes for CASSSIPGQGYEQFF. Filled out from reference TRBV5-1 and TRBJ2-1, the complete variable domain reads KAGVTQTPRYLIKTRGQQVTLSCSPISGHRSVSWYQQTPGQGLQFLFEYFSETQRNKGNFPGRFSGRQFSNSRSEMNVSTLELGDSALYLCASSSIPGQGYEQFFGPGTRLTVL.

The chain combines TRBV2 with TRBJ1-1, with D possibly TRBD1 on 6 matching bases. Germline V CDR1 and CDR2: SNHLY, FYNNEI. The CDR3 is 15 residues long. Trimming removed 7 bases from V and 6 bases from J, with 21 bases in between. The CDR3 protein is CASMGGRGPNAEAFF. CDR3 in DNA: TGTGCCAGCATGGGGGGCAGGGGCCCAAACGCTGAAGCTTTCTTT.

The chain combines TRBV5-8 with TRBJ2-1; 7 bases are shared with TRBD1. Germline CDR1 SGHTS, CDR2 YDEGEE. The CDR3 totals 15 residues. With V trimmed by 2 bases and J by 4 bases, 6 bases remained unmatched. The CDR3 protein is CASSLGTDLYNEQFF. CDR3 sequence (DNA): TGTGCCAGCAGCTTAGGGACAGACCTATACAATGAGCAGTTCTTC.

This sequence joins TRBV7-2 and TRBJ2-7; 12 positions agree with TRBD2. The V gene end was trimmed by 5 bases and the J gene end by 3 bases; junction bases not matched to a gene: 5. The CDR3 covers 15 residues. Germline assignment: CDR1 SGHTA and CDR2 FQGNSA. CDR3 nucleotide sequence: TGTGCCAGCAGCGACGGACTAGCGGGATTCTACGAGCAGTACTTC. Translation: CASSDGLAGFYEQYF.

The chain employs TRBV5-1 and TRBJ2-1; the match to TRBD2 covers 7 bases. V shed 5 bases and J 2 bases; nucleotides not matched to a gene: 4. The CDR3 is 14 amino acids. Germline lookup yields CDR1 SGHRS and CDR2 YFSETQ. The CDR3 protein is CASRRGETYNEQFF. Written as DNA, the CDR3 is TGCGCCAGCAGACGGGGGGAGACCTACAATGAGCAGTTCTTC.